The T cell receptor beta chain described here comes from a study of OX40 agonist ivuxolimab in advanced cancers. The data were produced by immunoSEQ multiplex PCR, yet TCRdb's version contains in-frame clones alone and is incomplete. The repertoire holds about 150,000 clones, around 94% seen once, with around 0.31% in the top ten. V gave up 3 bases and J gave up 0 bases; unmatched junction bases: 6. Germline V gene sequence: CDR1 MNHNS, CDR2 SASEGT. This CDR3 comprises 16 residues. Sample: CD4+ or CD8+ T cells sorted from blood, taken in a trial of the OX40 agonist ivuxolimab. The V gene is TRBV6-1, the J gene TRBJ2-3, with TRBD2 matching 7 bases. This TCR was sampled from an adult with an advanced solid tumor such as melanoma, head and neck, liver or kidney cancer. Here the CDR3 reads CASSDGTMASTDTQYF. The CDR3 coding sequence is TGTGCCAGCAGTGATGGGACTATGGCTAGCACAGATACGCAGTATTTT.